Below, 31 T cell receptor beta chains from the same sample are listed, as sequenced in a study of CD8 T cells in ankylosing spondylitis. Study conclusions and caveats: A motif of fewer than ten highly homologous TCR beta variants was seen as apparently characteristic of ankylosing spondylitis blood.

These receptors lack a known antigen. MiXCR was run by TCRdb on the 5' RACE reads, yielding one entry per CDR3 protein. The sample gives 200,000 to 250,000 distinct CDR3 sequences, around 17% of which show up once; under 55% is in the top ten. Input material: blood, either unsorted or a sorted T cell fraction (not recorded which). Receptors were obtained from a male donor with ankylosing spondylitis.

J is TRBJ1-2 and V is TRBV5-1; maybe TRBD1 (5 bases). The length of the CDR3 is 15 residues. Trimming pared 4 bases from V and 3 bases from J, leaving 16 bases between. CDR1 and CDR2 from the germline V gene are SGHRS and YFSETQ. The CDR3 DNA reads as TGCGCCAGCAGCCCGGGACCGCAAATGGACTATGGCTACACCTTC. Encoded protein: CASSPGPQMDYGYTF. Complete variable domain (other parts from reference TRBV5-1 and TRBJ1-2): KAGVTQTPRYLIKTRGQQVTLSCSPISGHRSVSWYQQTPGQGLQFLFEYFSETQRNKGNFPGRFSGRQFSNSRSEMNVSTLELGDSALYLCASSPGPQMDYGYTFGSGTRLTVV.

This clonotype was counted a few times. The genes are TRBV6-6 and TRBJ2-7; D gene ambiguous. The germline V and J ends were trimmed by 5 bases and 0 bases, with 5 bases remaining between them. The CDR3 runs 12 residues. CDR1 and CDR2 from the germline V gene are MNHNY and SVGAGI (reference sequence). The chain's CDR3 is CASSDISYEQYF. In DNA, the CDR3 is TGTGCCAGCAGTGACATCTCCTACGAGCAGTACTTC.

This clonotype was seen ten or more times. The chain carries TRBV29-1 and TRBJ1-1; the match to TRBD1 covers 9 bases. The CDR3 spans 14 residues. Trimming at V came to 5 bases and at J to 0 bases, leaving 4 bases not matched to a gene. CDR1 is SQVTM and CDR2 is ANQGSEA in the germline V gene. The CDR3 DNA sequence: TGCAGCGTTCTACAGGGGGCTATGAACACTGAAGCTTTCTTT. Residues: CSVLQGAMNTEAFF.

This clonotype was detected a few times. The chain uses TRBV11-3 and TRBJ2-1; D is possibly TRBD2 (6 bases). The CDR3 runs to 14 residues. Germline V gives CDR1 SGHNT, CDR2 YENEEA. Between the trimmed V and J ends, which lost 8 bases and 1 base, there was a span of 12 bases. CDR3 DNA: TGTGCCAGCGGCCCTGGGACTTCCTACAATGAGCAGTTCTTC. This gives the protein CASGPGTSYNEQFF.

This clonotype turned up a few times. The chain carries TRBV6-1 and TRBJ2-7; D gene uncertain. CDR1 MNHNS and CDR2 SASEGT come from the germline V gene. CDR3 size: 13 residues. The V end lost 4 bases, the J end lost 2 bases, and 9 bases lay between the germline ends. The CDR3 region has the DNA TGTGCCAGCAGTGGCCGGGCCCCCTACGAGCAGTACTTC. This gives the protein CASSGRAPYEQYF.

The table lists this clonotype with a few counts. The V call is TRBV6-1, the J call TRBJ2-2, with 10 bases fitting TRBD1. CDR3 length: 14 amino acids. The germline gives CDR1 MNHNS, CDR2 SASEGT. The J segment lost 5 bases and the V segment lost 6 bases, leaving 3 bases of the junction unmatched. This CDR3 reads CASSRGQGTGELFF. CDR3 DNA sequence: TGTGCCAGCAGCCGGGGACAGGGGACCGGGGAGCTGTTTTTT.

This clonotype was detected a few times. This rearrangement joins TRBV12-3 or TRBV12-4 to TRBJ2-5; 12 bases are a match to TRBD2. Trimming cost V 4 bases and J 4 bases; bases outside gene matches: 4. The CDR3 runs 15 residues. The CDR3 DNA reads TGTGCCAGCAGTTCACCTAGCGGGGGGGCAGAGACCCAGTACTTC. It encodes CASSSPSGGAETQYF.

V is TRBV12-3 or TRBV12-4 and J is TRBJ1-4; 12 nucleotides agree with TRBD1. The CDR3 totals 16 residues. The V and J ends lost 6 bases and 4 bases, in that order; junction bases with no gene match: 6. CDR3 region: CASRPGQGALNEKLFF. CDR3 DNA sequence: TGTGCCAGCAGGCCGGGACAGGGGGCGCTTAATGAAAAACTGTTTTTT.

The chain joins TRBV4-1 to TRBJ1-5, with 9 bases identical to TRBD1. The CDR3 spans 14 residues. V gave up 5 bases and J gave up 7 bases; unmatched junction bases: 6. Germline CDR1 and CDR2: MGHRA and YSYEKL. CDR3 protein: CASSDGQGRQPQHF. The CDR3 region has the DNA TGCGCCAGCAGCGACGGACAGGGGAGGCAGCCCCAGCATTTT.

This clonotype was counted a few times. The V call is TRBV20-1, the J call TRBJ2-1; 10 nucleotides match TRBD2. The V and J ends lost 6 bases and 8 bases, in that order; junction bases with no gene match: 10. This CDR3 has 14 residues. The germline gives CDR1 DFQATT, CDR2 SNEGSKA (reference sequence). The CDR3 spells CSAAGTSVHYEQFF. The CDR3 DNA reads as TGCAGTGCCGCCGGGACTAGCGTTCACTATGAGCAGTTCTTC.

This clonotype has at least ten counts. The CDR3 region is CASSPRDRGPREQFF. The CDR3 nucleotides read TGTGCCAGCAGTCCCCGGGACAGGGGGCCGAGGGAGCAGTTCTTC. The chain uses TRBV12-3 or TRBV12-4 and TRBJ2-1; 12 bases are shared with TRBD1. CDR3 length: 15 residues. The ends lost 5 bases at V and 10 bases at J; junction bases unmatched: 9.

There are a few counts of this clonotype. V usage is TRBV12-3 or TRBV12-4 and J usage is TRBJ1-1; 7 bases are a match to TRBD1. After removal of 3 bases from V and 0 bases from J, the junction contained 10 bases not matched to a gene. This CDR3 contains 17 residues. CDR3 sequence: CASSFRQGATLNTEAFF. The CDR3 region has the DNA TGTGCCAGCAGTTTCAGACAGGGCGCTACCTTGAACACTGAAGCTTTCTTT.

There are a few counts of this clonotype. The CDR3 loop reads CASTITGFGYGYTF. The CDR3 nucleotides are TGTGCCAGCACGATAACAGGGTTTGGCTATGGCTACACCTTC. The V and J genes are TRBV12-3 or TRBV12-4 and TRBJ1-2, with D possibly TRBD1 on 6 matching bases. The length of the CDR3 is 14 residues. The V gene lost 7 bases and the J gene lost 4 bases, with 16 bases spanning the gap.

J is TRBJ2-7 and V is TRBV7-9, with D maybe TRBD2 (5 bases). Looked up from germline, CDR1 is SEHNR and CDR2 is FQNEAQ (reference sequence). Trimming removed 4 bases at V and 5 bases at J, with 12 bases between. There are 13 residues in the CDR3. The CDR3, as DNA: TGTGCCAGCAGCTCTACTGGGCGGGACGAGCAGTACTTC. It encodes CASSSTGRDEQYF.

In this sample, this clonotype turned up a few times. DNA for the CDR3: TGTGCCAGCAGTGTTAGCGGGATTAGGACAGATACGCAGTATTTT. Its translation is CASSVSGIRTDTQYF. The chain is built from TRBV9 and TRBJ2-3; 8 bases line up with TRBD2. The CDR3 sequence is 15 residues long. The V gene end was trimmed by 5 bases and the J gene end by 3 bases; junction bases not matched to a gene: 8. CDR1 is SGDLS and CDR2 is YYNGEE in the germline V gene.

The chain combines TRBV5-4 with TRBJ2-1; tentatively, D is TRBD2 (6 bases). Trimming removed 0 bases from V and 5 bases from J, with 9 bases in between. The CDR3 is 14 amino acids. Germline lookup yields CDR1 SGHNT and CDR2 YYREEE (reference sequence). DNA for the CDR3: TGTGCCAGCAGCTTGGCGGACTACAACAATGAGCAGTTCTTC. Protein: CASSLADYNNEQFF.

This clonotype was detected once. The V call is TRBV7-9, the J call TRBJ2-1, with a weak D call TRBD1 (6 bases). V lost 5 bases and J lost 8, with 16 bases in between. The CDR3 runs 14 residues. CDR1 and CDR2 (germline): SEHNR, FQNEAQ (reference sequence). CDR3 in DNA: TGTGCCAGCAGCCCCTCAGACAGGAGGTATGAGCAGTTCTTC. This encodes CASSPSDRRYEQFF.

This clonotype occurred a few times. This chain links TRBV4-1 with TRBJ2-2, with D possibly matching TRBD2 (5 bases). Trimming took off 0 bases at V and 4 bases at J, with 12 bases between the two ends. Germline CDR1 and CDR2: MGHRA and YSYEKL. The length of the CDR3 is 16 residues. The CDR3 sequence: CASSQDVGSGTGELFF. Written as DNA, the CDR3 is TGCGCCAGCAGCCAAGATGTAGGGAGTGGCACCGGGGAGCTGTTTTTT.

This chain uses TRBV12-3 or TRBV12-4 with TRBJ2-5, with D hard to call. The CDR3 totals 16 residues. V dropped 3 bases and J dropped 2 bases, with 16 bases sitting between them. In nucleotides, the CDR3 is TGTGCCAGCAGTTTGATGTGGGTGAGAGAACAAGAGACCCAGTACTTC. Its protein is CASSLMWVREQETQYF.

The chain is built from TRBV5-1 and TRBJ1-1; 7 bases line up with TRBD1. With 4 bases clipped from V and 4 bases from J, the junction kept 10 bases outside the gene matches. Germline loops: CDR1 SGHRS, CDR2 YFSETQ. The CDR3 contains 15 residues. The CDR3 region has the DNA TGCGCCAGCAGCCACACCACAGGGGAGGTCACTGAAGCTTTCTTT. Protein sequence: CASSHTTGEVTEAFF.

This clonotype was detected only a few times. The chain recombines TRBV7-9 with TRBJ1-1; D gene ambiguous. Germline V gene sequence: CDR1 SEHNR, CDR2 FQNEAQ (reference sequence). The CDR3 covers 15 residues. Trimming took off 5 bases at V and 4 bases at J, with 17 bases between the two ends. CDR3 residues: CASSPLLILPTEAFF. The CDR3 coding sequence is TGTGCCAGCAGCCCACTCCTGATTCTCCCCACTGAAGCTTTCTTT.

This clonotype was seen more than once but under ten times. The CDR3 bases are TGCGCCAGCAGCCAAGTGTCGACTAGCTACGAGCAGTACTTC. It is translated as CASSQVSTSYEQYF. The chain is built from TRBV4-3 and TRBJ2-7; possible D gene TRBD2, 6 bases. CDR1 is LGHNA and CDR2 is YSLEER in the germline V gene. Trimming took 1 base from V and 3 from J, leaving 10 bases between them. The CDR3 is 14 amino acids.

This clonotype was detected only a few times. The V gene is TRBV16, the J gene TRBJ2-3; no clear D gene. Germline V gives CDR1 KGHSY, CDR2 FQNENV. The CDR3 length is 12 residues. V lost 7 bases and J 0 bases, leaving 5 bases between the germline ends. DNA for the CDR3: TGTGCCAGCACCGAGAGCACAGATACGCAGTATTTT. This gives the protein CASTESTDTQYF.

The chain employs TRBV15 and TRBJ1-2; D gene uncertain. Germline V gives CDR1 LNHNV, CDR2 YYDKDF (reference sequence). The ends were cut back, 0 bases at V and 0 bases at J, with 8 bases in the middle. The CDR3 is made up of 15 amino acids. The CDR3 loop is CATSRDFETNYGYTF. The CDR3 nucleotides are TGTGCCACCAGCAGAGATTTTGAGACTAACTATGGCTACACCTTC.

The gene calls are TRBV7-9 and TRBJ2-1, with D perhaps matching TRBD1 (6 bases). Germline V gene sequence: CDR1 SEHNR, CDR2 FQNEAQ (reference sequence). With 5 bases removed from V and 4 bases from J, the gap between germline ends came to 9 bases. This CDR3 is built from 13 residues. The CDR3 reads CASSQQGYNEQFF. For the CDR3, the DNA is TGTGCCAGCAGCCAGCAGGGGTACAATGAGCAGTTCTTC.

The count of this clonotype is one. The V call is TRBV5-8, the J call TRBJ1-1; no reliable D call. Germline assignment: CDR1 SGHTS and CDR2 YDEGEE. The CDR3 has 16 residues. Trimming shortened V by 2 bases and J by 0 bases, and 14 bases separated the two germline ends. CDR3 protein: CASSLPHADLNTEAFF. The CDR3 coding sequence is TGTGCCAGCAGCTTACCACACGCTGACTTGAACACTGAAGCTTTCTTT. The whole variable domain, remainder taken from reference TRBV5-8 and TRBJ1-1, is EAGVTQSPTHLIKTRGQQATLRCSPISGHTSVYWYQQALGLGLQFLLWYDEGEERNRGNFPPRFSGRQFPNYSSELNVNALELEDSALYLCASSLPHADLNTEAFFGQGTRLTVV.

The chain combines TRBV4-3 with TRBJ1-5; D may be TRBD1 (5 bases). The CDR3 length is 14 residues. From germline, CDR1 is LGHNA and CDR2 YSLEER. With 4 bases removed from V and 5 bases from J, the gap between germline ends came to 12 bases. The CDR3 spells CASSPGLGYQPQHF. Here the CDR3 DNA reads TGCGCCAGCAGCCCGGGACTGGGATATCAGCCCCAGCATTTT.

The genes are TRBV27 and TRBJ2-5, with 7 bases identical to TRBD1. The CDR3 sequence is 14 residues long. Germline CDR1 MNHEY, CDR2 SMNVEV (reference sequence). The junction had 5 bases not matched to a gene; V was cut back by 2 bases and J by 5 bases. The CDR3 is CASSLTGVWETQYF. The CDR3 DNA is TGTGCCAGCAGTTTAACAGGGGTATGGGAGACCCAGTACTTC.

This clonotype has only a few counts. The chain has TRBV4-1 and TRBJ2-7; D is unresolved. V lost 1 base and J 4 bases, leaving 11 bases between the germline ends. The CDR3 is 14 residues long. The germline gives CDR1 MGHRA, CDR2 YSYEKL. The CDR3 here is CASSQVPLGYEQYF. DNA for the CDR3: TGCGCCAGCAGCCAAGTACCCCTGGGGTACGAGCAGTACTTC.

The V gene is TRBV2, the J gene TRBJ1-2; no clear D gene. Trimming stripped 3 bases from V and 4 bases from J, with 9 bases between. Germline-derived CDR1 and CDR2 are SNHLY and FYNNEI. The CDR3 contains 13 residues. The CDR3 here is CASSDTQLYGYTF. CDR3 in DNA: TGTGCCAGCAGTGATACACAGCTCTATGGCTACACCTTC.

CDR3 DNA sequence: TGTGCCAGCACCCTAGGAATGGGGCGGACTGAACAAGGGGCTTTCTTT. The encoded protein is CASTLGMGRTEQGAFF. The V gene is TRBV12-3 or TRBV12-4, the J gene TRBJ1-1; D may be TRBD1 (5 bases). CDR3 length: 16 residues. Trimming removed 7 bases from V and 11 bases from J, with 29 bases in between.